The clone carrying this T cell receptor (delta chain) occurred many times. Its specificity is not known. This likely came from a read error, as a far larger clone is one base away. This sample also contains other DNA sequences that code for the same CDR3. Bulk repertoires came from Vgamma9/Vdelta2+ or Vdelta2-negative gammadelta T cells flow-sorted from PBMC. This record comes from a study of γδ T cells in repeated Plasmodium falciparum infection. Study outcomes and limitations: Vgamma9/Vdelta2+ T cells showed a stable polyclonal repertoire with shared TCRgamma sequences.

Germline V gene sequence: CDR1 GEAIGNYY, CDR2 EKD. The CDR3 covers 13 residues. TCRdb fed the multiplex PCR reads into CATT to redo clone calling. The table shows about 89,000 delta-chain clones, with around 1.4% occurring only once. The sequenced material came from gamma-delta T cells from blood. The clonotype originates from a pool of human donors (malaria-infected and uninfected, not separated). The gene calls are TRDV2 and TRDJ1; possible D gene TRDD3, 6 bases. In DNA form, the CDR3 reads TGTGCCTGTACGGGGGAAGGCTCCGATAAGCTCATCTTT. The encoded protein is CACTGEGSDKLIF.